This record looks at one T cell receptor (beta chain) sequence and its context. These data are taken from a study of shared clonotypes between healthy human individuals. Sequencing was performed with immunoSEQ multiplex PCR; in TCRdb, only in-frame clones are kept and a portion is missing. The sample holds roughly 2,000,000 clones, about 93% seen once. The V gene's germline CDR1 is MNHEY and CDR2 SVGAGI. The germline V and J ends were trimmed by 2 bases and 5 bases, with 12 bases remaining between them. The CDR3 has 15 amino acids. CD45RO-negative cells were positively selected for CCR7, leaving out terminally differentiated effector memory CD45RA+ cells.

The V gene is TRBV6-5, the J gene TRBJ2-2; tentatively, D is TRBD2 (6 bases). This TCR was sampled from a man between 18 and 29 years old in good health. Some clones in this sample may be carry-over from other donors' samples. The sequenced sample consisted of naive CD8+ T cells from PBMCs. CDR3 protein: CASSYGGRLTGELFF. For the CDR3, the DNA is TGTGCCAGCAGTTACGGGGGGAGATTGACCGGGGAGCTGTTTTTT.